The 27 T cell receptor beta chains given below trace back to one sample, sequenced in a study of CD8 T cells in Susac syndrome (dated by TCRdb to about 2019). Libraries were prepared through the immunoSEQ multiplex PCR assay. RNA was extracted using the RNeasy kit, and about 0.45 to 1 ug of the RNA was reverse transcribed with random hexamers. TCRdb passed the public sequencing reads through fastp at Q25 and MiXCR, retaining productive beta sequences. Duplicate CDR3 protein sequences are folded into a single record with the most common DNA and genes. The sample table shows approximately 210,000 distinct CDR3 sequences, and 95% are seen once. About 0.088% of the sample is held by the ten biggest clonotypes. The sequenced sample was CD4+ T cells from PBMCs. The receptors here all came from a human donor with multiple sclerosis.

The genes are TRBV5-4 and TRBJ1-1; D is perhaps TRBD1 (6 bases). The germline gives CDR1 SGHNT, CDR2 YYREEE (reference sequence). Trimming pared 4 bases from V and 1 base from J, leaving 14 bases between. CDR3 length: 15 residues. The CDR3 region has the DNA TGTGCCAGCAGCAAACAGGGTCTTCAGAACACTGAAGCTTTCTTT. It is translated as CASSKQGLQNTEAFF. Combining the CDR3 with reference TRBV5-4 and TRBJ1-1 gives the whole variable domain ETGVTQSPTHLIKTRGQQVTLRCSSQSGHNTVSWYQQALGQGPQFIFQYYREEENGRGNFPPRFSGLQFPNYSSELNVNALELDDSALYLCASSKQGLQNTEAFFGQGTRLTVV.

This clonotype was counted only a few times. The gene calls are TRBV7-2 and TRBJ1-1; D not certain. The CDR3 loop spans 13 amino acids. Looked up from germline, CDR1 is SGHTA and CDR2 is FQGNSA. V was pared by 4 bases and J by 4 bases, with 10 bases between. The chain's CDR3 is CASSSAVGTEAFF. In DNA, the CDR3 is TGTGCCAGCAGCTCCGCCGTGGGCACTGAAGCTTTCTTT.

The chain recombines TRBV7-2 with TRBJ1-4, with 7 bases identical to TRBD1. Germline V gene sequence: CDR1 SGHTA, CDR2 FQGNSA. The CDR3 is made up of 17 amino acids. The V and J ends lost 4 bases and 2 bases, in that order; junction bases with no gene match: 10. The CDR3 reads CASSYGGGGQTNEKLFF. CDR3 DNA sequence: TGTGCCAGCAGCTATGGAGGGGGGGGACAGACTAATGAAAAACTGTTTTTT.

V gene TRBV3-1 combines with J gene TRBJ1-1, with D uncertain. Trimming cost V 7 bases and J 1 base, with 13 bases left between them. CDR3 length equals 14 residues. Germline CDR1 reads LGHDT; CDR2 reads YNNKEL (reference sequence). The CDR3 DNA follows: TGTGCCAGCACCCGCGGGTCCCCGAACACTGAAGCTTTCTTT. This translates into CASTRGSPNTEAFF.

The chain joins TRBV4-2 to TRBJ2-2, with TRBD2 matching 10 bases. V lost 0 bases and J lost 6; bases outside the gene matches: 4. The germline gives CDR1 LGHNA, CDR2 YNFKEQ. This CDR3 spans 16 amino acids. The CDR3 DNA reads as TGTGCCAGCAGCCAAGATGCTAGCGGGAGAGCCGGGGAGCTGTTTTTT. This sequence encodes CASSQDASGRAGELFF.

The genes are TRBV3-1 and TRBJ2-7; 7 positions match TRBD1. There are 14 residues in the CDR3. V lost 1 base to trimming and J lost 6 bases; unmatched junction nucleotides: 6. Germline-derived CDR1 and CDR2 are LGHDT and YNNKEL (reference sequence). The CDR3 nucleotides are TGTGCCAGCAGCCAAGTCGAGGGGGCATCCGAGCAGTACTTC. Amino acids: CASSQVEGASEQYF.

The chain joins TRBV29-1 to TRBJ1-4; no clear D gene. Germline V lookup: CDR1 SQVTM, CDR2 ANQGSEA. The V and J ends lost 0 bases and 4 bases respectively, with 6 bases between them. The CDR3 extends over 13 amino acids. The CDR3 loop is CSVEDGSNEKLFF. The CDR3 nucleotides read TGCAGCGTTGAAGACGGGAGTAATGAAAAACTGTTTTTT.

The rearrangement joins TRBV30 to TRBJ1-4, with no clear D. The CDR3 has 11 residues. Germline CDR1 reads GTSNPN; CDR2 reads SVGIG (reference sequence). V lost 3 bases and J lost 4, with 3 bases in between. CDR3 in amino acids: CAWSVNEKLFF. For the CDR3, the DNA is TGTGCCTGGAGCGTTAATGAAAAACTGTTTTTT.

The chain couples TRBV4-1 to TRBJ2-7; D is ambiguous. The CDR3 is 15 residues long. The V end was cut by 4 bases, the J end by 6 bases, with 19 bases between. The germline V gene has CDR1 MGHRA and CDR2 YSYEKL. In DNA form, the CDR3 reads TGCGCCAGCAGCCCCCGTTTTGACACAGAGACCGAGCAGTACTTC. Its translation is CASSPRFDTETEQYF.

In DNA form, the CDR3 reads TGTGCCAGCAGTGACCCGGCCAGGGACCGTCAGCCCCAGCATTTT. It translates to CASSDPARDRQPQHF. The V gene is TRBV6-1, the J gene TRBJ1-5; TRBD1 might be the D (5 bases). V lost 3 bases and J 6 bases, leaving 15 bases between the germline ends. This CDR3 comprises 15 residues. CDR1 and CDR2 (germline): MNHNS, SASEGT.

The chain recombines TRBV20-1 with TRBJ1-1, with D possibly matching TRBD1 (6 bases). V lost 0 bases to trimming and J lost 7 bases, with 15 bases between them. The CDR3 is made up of 14 amino acids. Germline V gene data show CDR1 as DFQATT and CDR2 as SNEGSKA (reference sequence). The CDR3: CSARDPRQGIEAFF. In nucleotides, the CDR3 is TGCAGTGCTAGAGATCCGCGGCAGGGGATTGAAGCTTTCTTT.

A single count supports this clonotype. Here the CDR3 reads CSARKEMNTEAFF. The CDR3 bases are TGCAGTGCTAGAAAGGAAATGAACACTGAAGCTTTCTTT. The chain combines TRBV20-1 with TRBJ1-1, with D uncertain. V shed 2 bases and J shed 0 bases, with 7 bases lying between them. The CDR3 loop spans 13 amino acids. Germline V CDR1 and CDR2: DFQATT, SNEGSKA (reference sequence).

This chain connects TRBV7-3 to TRBJ1-5, with D possibly matching TRBD1 (6 bases). Germline V CDR1 and CDR2: SGHTA, FQGTGA. The V end was cut by 5 bases, the J end by 4 bases, with 12 bases between. This CDR3 region has 14 residues. The CDR3 region has the DNA TGTGCCAGCAGCACGACAGGACCGAATCAGCCCCAGCATTTT. Amino acids: CASSTTGPNQPQHF.

The chain combines TRBV15 with TRBJ2-5, with D maybe TRBD2 (6 bases). Germline assignment: CDR1 LNHNV and CDR2 YYDKDF (reference sequence). Trimming took 0 bases from V and 5 from J, leaving 19 bases between them. This CDR3 spans 17 amino acids. The CDR3 nucleotides read TGTGCCACCAGCAGAGATCGTTTCACCCGGGCGGGGGAGACCCAGTACTTC. Translation: CATSRDRFTRAGETQYF.

The gene calls are TRBV29-1 and TRBJ1-1, with D perhaps TRBD1 (5 bases). The CDR3 runs to 13 residues. Germline lookup yields CDR1 SQVTM and CDR2 ANQGSEA. V lost 4 bases and J 1 base, leaving 10 bases between the germline ends. The CDR3 region is CSVGDLPNTEAFF. The CDR3, as DNA: TGCAGCGTTGGGGACCTCCCGAACACTGAAGCTTTCTTT.

The chain couples TRBV7-2 to TRBJ2-5; 12 bases map to TRBD2. The V gene's germline CDR1 is SGHTA and CDR2 FQGNSA. The CDR3 runs to 15 residues. Trimming removed 5 bases from V and 7 bases from J; junction bases left unmatched: 8. The chain's CDR3 is CASSLGLAGPGTQYF. CDR3 nucleotide sequence: TGTGCCAGCAGCCTTGGACTAGCGGGACCGGGGACCCAGTACTTC.

For the CDR3, the DNA is TGTGCCTCCGTTGGGGGGCAGGGATATTCACCCCTCCACTTT. Translated, it gives CASVGGQGYSPLHF. The chain couples TRBV28 to TRBJ1-6; maybe TRBD1 (6 bases). Trimming pared 11 bases from V and 8 bases from J, leaving 19 bases between. The CDR3 covers 14 residues. Germline-derived CDR1 and CDR2 are MDHEN and SYDVKM.

This clonotype was counted a single time. The rearrangement uses TRBV29-1 and TRBJ1-1; unclear D gene. V gave up 7 bases and J gave up 0 bases, with 15 bases separating them. The CDR3 has 14 amino acids. Germline V gene sequence: CDR1 SQVTM, CDR2 ANQGSEA. CDR3 sequence reads: CSAFAGGLNTEAFF. The CDR3 nucleotides read TGCAGCGCCTTTGCGGGAGGGTTGAACACTGAAGCTTTCTTT.

The J gene is TRBJ2-7, the V gene TRBV5-6; D gene unclear. CDR3 size: 14 residues. CDR1 and CDR2 from the germline V gene are SGHDT and YYEEEE. Trimming stripped 0 bases from V and 2 bases from J, with 9 bases between. CDR3 residues: CASSLGPNPYEQYF. The CDR3 nucleotides are TGTGCCAGCAGCTTGGGACCGAACCCCTACGAGCAGTACTTC. The full variable domain, rest sourced from reference TRBV5-6 and TRBJ2-7, is DAGVTQSPTHLIKTRGQQVTLRCSPKSGHDTVSWYQQALGQGPQFIFQYYEEEERQRGNFPDRFSGHQFPNYSSELNVNALLLGDSALYLCASSLGPNPYEQYFGPGTRLTVT.

V and J are TRBV19 and TRBJ1-4; tentatively, D is TRBD1 (6 bases). Germline V gene sequence: CDR1 LNHDA, CDR2 SQIVND (reference sequence). CDR3 size: 14 residues. The V end lost 6 bases, the J end lost 7 bases, and 15 bases lay between the germline ends. CDR3 coding DNA: TGTGCCAGTAGCGGGGGGGGCGCCGGTGAAAAACTGTTTTTT. Translated, it gives CASSGGGAGEKLFF.

This sequence joins TRBV7-3 and TRBJ2-5, with no clear D. Trimming took 5 bases from V and 3 from J, leaving 10 bases between them. There are 13 residues in the CDR3. Germline values: CDR1 SGHTA, CDR2 FQGTGA. CDR3 sequence reads: CASSPTREETQYF. CDR3 nucleotides: TGTGCCAGCAGCCCGACGCGAGAAGAGACCCAGTACTTC.

The V gene is TRBV28, the J gene TRBJ2-1; TRBD2 matches at 7 bases. Germline V gene data show CDR1 as MDHEN and CDR2 as SYDVKM. V shed 3 bases, J shed 5 bases, and the junction held 10 bases outside the gene matches. The length of the CDR3 is 16 residues. CDR3 DNA: TGTGCCAGCAGTTTCCCCAGCGGGATCGGCCACAATGAGCAGTTCTTC. Amino acids: CASSFPSGIGHNEQFF.

This chain links TRBV20-1 with TRBJ1-5; D not resolved. The germline V gene has CDR1 DFQATT and CDR2 SNEGSKA (reference sequence). The CDR3 spans 10 residues. CDR3 bases: TGCAGAGTTCGTGGGCAGCCCCAGCATTTT. Translating gives CRVRGQPQHF.

The rearrangement joins TRBV7-2 to TRBJ2-7; TRBD2 agrees at 9 bases. Trimming cost V 4 bases and J 1 base; bases outside gene matches: 5. CDR3 length: 15 residues. Germline V CDR1 and CDR2: SGHTA, FQGNSA. The CDR3 nucleotides are TGTGCCAGCAGCTACAGCGGGGGGTTTTCCTACGAGCAGTACTTC. Its protein product is CASSYSGGFSYEQYF.

V gene TRBV20-1 combines with J gene TRBJ2-3; 9 bases map to TRBD2. J lost 5 bases, V lost 6 bases, and 18 bases had no gene match. This CDR3 contains 17 residues. The germline V gene encodes CDR1 DFQATT and CDR2 SNEGSKA (reference sequence). The CDR3 bases are TGCAGTGCCCACCTACCAGTGGGCGGGGGGGCTAAAGATACGCAGTATTTT. It specifies CSAHLPVGGGAKDTQYF.

The J gene is TRBJ1-4, the V gene TRBV2; possible D gene TRBD1, 5 bases. V was cut by 6 bases and J by 7 bases, with 21 bases left in between. Germline assignment: CDR1 SNHLY and CDR2 FYNNEI. The CDR3 covers 16 residues. The DNA of the CDR3 is TGTGCCAGCAGCCCCCGTTCTACCGGCGGGGGTGAAAAACTGTTTTTT. It yields the protein CASSPRSTGGGEKLFF.

The count of this clonotype is one. The chain uses TRBV29-1 and TRBJ2-3; TRBD2 matches 9 bases. The trim removed 3 bases at V and 2 bases at J, leaving 6 bases unmatched. Germline-derived CDR1 and CDR2 are SQVTM and ANQGSEA. The CDR3 extends over 15 amino acids. DNA for the CDR3: TGCAGCGTTGATAAGCTAGCGGGGACCACAGATACGCAGTATTTT. It translates to CSVDKLAGTTDTQYF.